Listed below are T cell receptor beta chains from one sample, sequenced in a study of shared clonotypes between healthy human individuals. Assay: immunoSEQ multiplex PCR; the TCRdb copy retains only in-frame clones and omits some. The sample records 2 million to 2.5 million clones, just over 90% being singletons. The sample was naive CD4+ T cells from PBMCs. All receptors derive from a man between 18 and 29 years old in good health. Some clones in this sample may be carry-over from other donors' samples. The CDR3 runs from the conserved cysteine through the conserved F or W. Fields, in order: D gene, clone size, V gene, J gene, CDR3 protein, CDR3 DNA. A D gene is named only where the DNA matches it firmly. Some rows have no size entry. The others give once, few or many, or a class for an expanded clone.

NA	NA	TRBV15	TRBJ1-4	CATSRDLGARIANEKLFF	TGTGCCACCAGCAGAGATCTGGGTGCCAGGATCGCTAATGAAAAACTGTTTTTT
NA	NA	TRBV29-1	TRBJ2-6	CSDTGLSGANVLTF	TGCAGCGATACAGGTCTCTCTGGGGCCAACGTCCTGACTTTC
TRBD2	NA	TRBV6-1	TRBJ2-7	CASSDGLVGTYEQYF	TGTGCCAGCAGTGATGGACTAGTGGGGACCTACGAGCAGTACTTC
NA	NA	TRBV6-6	TRBJ1-2	CASSLRTAAYGYTF	TGTGCCAGCAGTCTCAGGACAGCGGCCTATGGCTACACCTTC
TRBD1	NA	TRBV10-3	TRBJ2-1	CAISARQGAQMSEQFF	TGTGCCATCAGTGCCAGACAGGGGGCGCAAATGAGTGAGCAGTTCTTC
TRBD1	NA	TRBV28	TRBJ2-2	CASSLTGAPGTGELFF	TGTGCCAGCAGCCTCACAGGGGCCCCGGGCACCGGGGAGCTGTTTTTT
TRBD2	NA	TRBV14	TRBJ2-3	CASSQGVRASGYTDTQYF	TGTGCCAGCAGCCAAGGGGTGAGAGCTAGCGGATACACAGATACGCAGTATTTT
NA	NA	TRBV19	TRBJ1-5	CASGKKGRETWPLRNQPQHF	TGTGCCAGTGGGAAGAAAGGCAGGGAAACCTGGCCCCTTCGCAATCAGCCCCAGCATTTT
TRBD2	NA	TRBV7-3	TRBJ2-2	CASSLMPGGNTGELFF	TGTGCCAGCAGCTTAATGCCGGGAGGGAACACCGGGGAGCTGTTTTTT
TRBD2	NA	TRBV5-1	TRBJ2-3	CASSAGLAGGPADTQYF	TGCGCCAGCAGCGCCGGACTAGCGGGAGGGCCAGCAGATACGCAGTATTTT
TRBD2	NA	TRBV28	TRBJ2-5	CASSSLLAGKETQYF	TGTGCCAGCAGTTCCCTACTAGCGGGAAAAGAGACCCAGTACTTC
NA	NA	TRBV28	TRBJ1-1	CASIYMGWAGFGTEAFF	TGTGCCAGCATATATATGGGGTGGGCCGGGTTTGGCACTGAAGCTTTCTTT
NA	NA	TRBV5-6	TRBJ2-7	CASSSRSSYEQYF	TGTGCCAGCAGTAGCCGGAGCTCCTACGAGCAGTACTTC
TRBD2	NA	TRBV5-4	TRBJ2-1	CASSSKGLADNEQFF	TGTGCCAGCAGCTCGAAGGGACTAGCGGATAATGAGCAGTTCTTC
TRBD2	NA	TRBV25-1	TRBJ2-1	CASSEFSGRANEQFF	TGTGCCAGCAGTGAATTTAGCGGGAGGGCCAATGAGCAGTTCTTC
TRBD1	NA	TRBV2	TRBJ2-5	CASREQGFPQETQYF	TGTGCCAGCAGAGAACAGGGGTTTCCCCAAGAGACCCAGTACTTC
NA	NA	TRBV6-5	TRBJ1-2	CASSYDTLYGYTF	TGTGCCAGCAGCTACGACACGTTATATGGCTACACCTTC
TRBD2	NA	TRBV5-1	TRBJ2-1	CASSASSSGLNDEQFF	TGCGCCAGCAGCGCCTCTTCTAGCGGCCTTAATGATGAGCAGTTCTTC
NA	NA	TRBV7-9	TRBJ1-2	CASSLGQPNYGYTF	TGTGCCAGCAGCTTAGGCCAGCCCAACTATGGCTACACCTTC
TRBD1	NA	TRBV28	TRBJ2-5	CASSFNRGRGETQYF	TGTGCCAGCAGTTTTAACAGGGGGCGGGGGGAGACCCAGTACTTC
TRBD2	NA	TRBV4-1	TRBJ2-2	CASSQGSGRRSNTGELFF	TGCGCCAGCAGCCAAGGTAGCGGGAGAAGGTCGAACACCGGGGAGCTGTTTTTT
NA	NA	TRBV5-5	TRBJ2-1	CASSLDSLGQFF	TGTGCCAGCAGCCTGGACAGCTTAGGGCAGTTCTTC
TRBD1	NA	TRBV2	TRBJ2-7	CASSAGTGVEQYF	TGTGCCAGCAGTGCCGGGACAGGGGTCGAGCAGTACTTC
NA	NA	TRBV11-3	TRBJ1-3	CASSKTGSGNTIYF	TGTGCCAGCAGCAAGACAGGTTCCGGAAACACCATATATTTT
TRBD1	NA	TRBV2	TRBJ2-2	CASIRDRGTGELFF	TGTGCCAGCATCCGGGACAGGGGCACCGGGGAGCTGTTTTTT
TRBD2	NA	TRBV19	TRBJ2-7	CSAIAGDSYEQYF	TGTTCAGCTATAGCGGGAGACTCCTACGAGCAGTACTTC
NA	NA	TRBV4-1	TRBJ1-4	CASSLEGRGEKLFF	TGCGCCAGCAGCCTCGAGGGAAGGGGTGAAAAACTGTTTTTT
NA	NA	TRBV4-2	TRBJ1-2	CASSQESSGTRYGYTF	TGTGCCAGCAGCCAAGAATCCTCAGGGACCCGCTATGGCTACACCTTC
TRBD1	NA	TRBV18	TRBJ2-1	CASSPLTGNLYNEQFF	TGTGCCAGCTCGCCCCTGACAGGGAACCTCTACAATGAGCAGTTCTTC
NA	NA	TRBV4-2	TRBJ2-5	CASSQDRRGETQYF	TGTGCCAGCAGCCAAGACCGCCGGGGAGAGACCCAGTACTTC
NA	NA	TRBV6-5	TRBJ1-1	CASRDSRRNTEAFF	TGTGCCAGCAGAGACAGTCGGAGGAACACTGAAGCTTTCTTT
NA	NA	TRBV6-5	TRBJ1-5	CASSPTVSQPQHF	TGTGCCAGCAGCCCCACGGTATCTCAGCCCCAGCATTTT
TRBD2	NA	TRBV18	TRBJ2-7	CASSPSSGGPAEQYF	TGTGCCAGCTCACCCTCCAGCGGGGGACCCGCCGAGCAGTACTTC
NA	NA	TRBV6-1	TRBJ2-7	CASSEQGFDYEQYF	TGTGCCAGCAGTGAACAGGGATTCGACTACGAGCAGTACTTC
NA	NA	TRBV5-1	TRBJ2-1	CASSLALGLSLSYNEQFF	TGCGCCAGCAGCTTGGCCCTGGGGTTGTCTCTCTCCTACAATGAGCAGTTCTTC
TRBD2	once	TRBV10-2	TRBJ2-2	CASRGTSGNTGELFF	TGCGCCAGCAGGGGGACTAGCGGTAACACCGGGGAGCTGTTTTTT
TRBD1	NA	TRBV30	TRBJ2-3	CAWSRDRVADTQYF	TGTGCCTGGAGTAGGGACAGGGTAGCAGATACGCAGTATTTT
TRBD2	NA	TRBV28	TRBJ2-7	CARTKTSGEGHHEQYF	TGTGCCAGGACCAAGACTAGCGGGGAGGGGCACCACGAGCAGTACTTC
TRBD1	NA	TRBV5-4	TRBJ1-4	CASSLGGTGGATNEKLFF	TGTGCCAGCAGCTTGGGAGGGACAGGGGGTGCAACTAATGAAAAACTGTTTTTT
NA	NA	TRBV6-5	TRBJ1-2	CASSPGQNYGYTF	TGTGCCAGCAGTCCCGGACAGAACTATGGCTACACCTTC
NA	NA	TRBV7-3	TRBJ2-3	CASSLGSATDTQYF	TGTGCCAGCAGCTTAGGTAGCGCCACAGATACGCAGTATTTT
NA	NA	TRBV7-9	TRBJ1-1	CASSFTTDTEAFF	TGTGCCAGCAGCTTCACGACAGACACTGAAGCTTTCTTT
NA	NA	TRBV29-1	TRBJ1-1	CSVGFAGTEAFF	TGCAGCGTTGGGTTCGCAGGGACTGAAGCTTTCTTT
TRBD2	NA	TRBV7-6	TRBJ2-2	CASSLAGLAGTGELFF	TGTGCCAGCAGCTTAGCGGGACTAGCGGGCACCGGGGAGCTGTTTTTT
TRBD2	NA	TRBV10-3	TRBJ2-5	CAISRGRETQYF	TGTGCCATCTCGCGCGGGAGGGAGACCCAGTACTTC
TRBD1	NA	TRBV5-8	TRBJ2-7	CASSLLDRTYEQYF	TGTGCCAGCAGCTTGTTGGACAGGACCTACGAGCAGTACTTC
NA	NA	TRBV2	TRBJ1-5	CASTTSYSQPQHF	TGTGCCAGCACCACAAGTTATTCTCAGCCCCAGCATTTT
NA	NA	TRBV19	TRBJ2-7	CASSIRYRDPSYEQYF	TGTGCCAGTAGTATCAGATACCGGGACCCCTCCTACGAGCAGTACTTC
TRBD1	NA	TRBV19	TRBJ2-7	CASSRRTGSYEQYF	TGTGCCAGTAGCCGGAGGACAGGGTCCTACGAGCAGTACTTC